The 5 T cell receptor beta chains below all came from one sample that was sequenced in a study of OX40 agonist ivuxolimab in advanced cancers. Using immunoSEQ multiplex PCR, the repertoire was profiled, and TCRdb retains in-frame clones only, with some absent. The repertoire has fewer than 95,000 clones, 92% of them found once; the top ten carry 3% to 3.5%. The material was CD4+ or CD8+ T cells sorted from blood, obtained in a trial of the OX40 agonist ivuxolimab. The receptors shown here come from an adult with an advanced solid tumor such as melanoma, head and neck, liver or kidney cancer.

About this clone: A read error may account for a junction end that differs from germline. This chain joins TRBV7-9 and TRBJ1-2, with no clear D. CDR1 is SEHNR and CDR2 is FQNEAQ in the germline V gene (reference sequence). The CDR3 runs to 11 residues. The CDR3 sequence: CASSMDPDLSF. The CDR3 DNA is TGTGCCAGCAGCATGGACCCTGATCTCTCTTTC.

This chain connects TRBV10-3 to TRBJ1-5, with 9 positions matching TRBD1. In germline, CDR1 is ENHRY, CDR2 SYGVKD. This CDR3 comprises 15 residues. The ends lost 4 bases at V and 4 bases at J; junction bases unmatched: 5. As DNA, the CDR3 is TGTGCCATCAGTGGGACAGGGGAAAGAAATCAGCCCCAGCATTTT. Its translation is CAISGTGERNQPQHF.

The V and J genes are TRBV5-6 and TRBJ2-2; a possible D gene is TRBD2 (5 bases). V was cut by 1 base and J by 3 bases, with 13 bases left in between. The CDR3 has 16 amino acids. Germline V gene data show CDR1 as SGHDT and CDR2 as YYEEEE. The CDR3 DNA follows: TGTGCCAGCAGCTTGTCTCTAGCCCTCTACACCGGGGAGCTGTTTTTT. This translates into CASSLSLALYTGELFF.

The J gene is TRBJ2-1, the V gene TRBV5-6, with D perhaps matching TRBD1 (5 bases). CDR1 is SGHDT, CDR2 YYEEEE, per germline. The CDR3 consists of 13 residues. V was pared by 0 bases and J by 6 bases, with 7 bases between. The CDR3 here is CASSLAGINEQFF. For the CDR3, the DNA is TGTGCCAGCAGCTTGGCAGGGATCAATGAGCAGTTCTTC.

The chain combines TRBV30 with TRBJ2-7, with TRBD1 as a possible D gene (6 bases). Trimming shortened V by 4 bases and J by 1 base, and 14 bases separated the two germline ends. Per the germline V gene, CDR1 is GTSNPN and CDR2 is SVGIG (reference sequence). CDR3 length: 14 amino acids. The CDR3 coding sequence is TGTGCCTGGATCCCAGGGGAAGGGTCCTACGAGCAGTACTTC. This sequence encodes CAWIPGEGSYEQYF. Complete variable domain (other parts from reference TRBV30 and TRBJ2-7): SQTIHQWPATLVQPVGSPLSLECTVEGTSNPNLYWYRQAAGRGLQLLFYSVGIGQISSEVPQNLSASRPQDRQFILSSKKLLLSDSGFYLCAWIPGEGSYEQYFGPGTRLTVT.